Listed below are T cell receptor beta chains from one sample, sequenced in a study of identical twins. TCRdb analysed the 5' RACE reads with MiXCR anew, one entry per CDR3 protein. In the table there are about 890,000 distinct CDR3 sequences, 12% of which are singletons. The sample also formed part of further work on yellow fever vaccine responses in identical twins.

Material for sequencing was PBMCs. These receptors were taken from a woman younger than 35 in good health. The CDR3 runs from the conserved cysteine through the conserved F or W. D genes are given only for firm matches. The listing skips clone size in some rows; elsewhere it reads once, few, many or a size class.

NA NA TRBJ2-7 TRBV25-1 TGTGCCAGCAGTGAACCCACTAGAACCTACGAGCAGTACTTC CASSEPTRTYEQYF
TRBD1 few TRBJ1-1 TRBV5-5 TGTGCCAGCAGCTTGGAGGGGGCGCGGGGTGAAGCTTTCTTT CASSLEGARGEAFF
NA many TRBJ1-1 TRBV6-1 TGTGCCAGCAGTGATAGCGCTTTCTTT CASSDSAFF
NA few TRBJ2-5 TRBV4-1 TGCGCCAGCAGCCCGCTTGGGGGAGACCAGTACTTC CASSPLGGDQYF
TRBD2 NA TRBJ2-5 TRBV20-1 TGCAGTGCTAGAGGGACCGGCGGGAGGGTCGAGACCCAGTACTTC CSARGTGGRVETQYF
TRBD2 NA TRBJ2-3 TRBV7-9 TGTGCCAGCAGCGGAACGGGAGGGCCAGCGGATACGCAGTATTTT CASSGTGGPADTQYF
NA few TRBJ1-6 TRBV3-1 TGTGCCAGCAGATCGACCCCAACCGGGCTCACCCCGGGGAATTCACCCCTCCACTTT CASRSTPTGLTPGNSPLHF
NA few TRBJ2-7 TRBV20-1 TGCAGTGCTAGAGACCGGACATACTACTCCTACGAGCAGTACTTC CSARDRTYYSYEQYF
TRBD2 few TRBJ2-7 TRBV14 TGTGCCAGCAGCCGTCCCTCACTAGCGGGACTCGACGAGCAGTACTTC CASSRPSLAGLDEQYF
NA NA TRBJ1-1 TRBV20-1 TGCAGTGCCAAAAGTCTACAGGGGAACACTGAAGCTTTCTTT CSAKSLQGNTEAFF
NA few TRBJ2-4 TRBV4-1 TGCGCCAGCAGCCGACCACTAGAAGCCAAAAACATTCAGTACTTC CASSRPLEAKNIQYF
NA few TRBJ2-5 TRBV7-2 TGTGCCAGCAGCTTAGTTGGTCGGGGCCCCCGAGAGACCCAGTACTTC CASSLVGRGPRETQYF
NA NA TRBJ2-1 TRBV2 TGTGCCAGCAGTGAGTCGGGAGTGAGTGCCTTGTGGGAGCAGTTCTTC CASSESGVSALWEQFF
TRBD1 NA TRBJ2-1 TRBV7-8 TGTGCCAGCAGCCTAAAGGCCGGGACAGGCACCTACAATGAGCAGTTCTTC CASSLKAGTGTYNEQFF
TRBD1 many TRBJ1-2 TRBV5-1 TGCGCCAGCACCTACACAGGGGCTAACTATGGCTACACCTTC CASTYTGANYGYTF
TRBD1 few TRBJ1-3 TRBV11-1 TGTGCCAGCAGCTTACGACAGGGCAGTTTCTTGTTCGGAAACACCATATATTTT CASSLRQGSFLFGNTIYF
NA few TRBJ2-1 TRBV20-1 TGCAGTGTGTTGGCCGGAGCTTACAATGAGCAGTTCTTC CSVLAGAYNEQFF
TRBD1 NA TRBJ1-2 TRBV20-1 TGCAGTGCTAGTTCCCGGACAGGTGGCTACACCTTC CSASSRTGGYTF
NA few TRBJ1-1 TRBV12-3/TRBV12-4 TGTGCCAGCAGTTCCCGACAGCTGTTCTCCACTGAAGCTTTCTTT CASSSRQLFSTEAFF
NA NA TRBJ2-2 TRBV5-1 TGCGCCAGCAGCTTGTGGGACACCGACACCGGGGAGCTGTTTTTT CASSLWDTDTGELFF
TRBD2 few TRBJ2-7 TRBV28 TGTGCCAGCAGTCCCCGAGCGGGATCCTCCTACGAGCAGTACTTC CASSPRAGSSYEQYF
TRBD1 many TRBJ1-6 TRBV4-1 TGCGCCAGCAGCCCCCCCAGGACAGGGGGTTCCTATAATTCACCCCTCCACTTT CASSPPRTGGSYNSPLHF
NA NA TRBJ2-1 TRBV29-1 TGCAGCGTTTTGCACGGACCCTACAATGAGCAGTTCTTC CSVLHGPYNEQFF
TRBD1 many TRBJ2-5 TRBV10-3 TGTGCCATCAGTCTGACAGGGCAAGAGACCCAGTACTTC CAISLTGQETQYF
TRBD2 NA TRBJ2-7 TRBV6-5 TGTGCCAGCAGTTACGTTTCTGGCGGGAGTCACCTTCGCTCCTACGAGCAGTACTTC CASSYVSGGSHLRSYEQYF
TRBD2 few TRBJ2-1 TRBV7-9 TGTGCCAGCAGCTTAGCGCTAGCGGGAGGATTCAATGAGCAGTTCTTC CASSLALAGGFNEQFF
TRBD2 NA TRBJ2-1 TRBV10-3 TGTGCCATCAGTGAGTTCCAGCGGGGGAGCTCCTACAATGAGCAGTTCTTC CAISEFQRGSSYNEQFF
TRBD1 many TRBJ2-1 TRBV20-1 TGCAGTGCTAGTGAGACAGGGGAGGCCTACAATGAGCAGTTCTTC CSASETGEAYNEQFF
TRBD1 NA TRBJ1-5 TRBV20-1 TGCAGTGCTAGAGATGTAATCGGGACAGGGATGAGTGTGGTTAATCAGCCCCAGCATTTT CSARDVIGTGMSVVNQPQHF
NA few TRBJ2-2 TRBV7-2 TGTGCCAGCAGCCGCTCACAGGGAAACACCGGGGAGCTGTTTTTT CASSRSQGNTGELFF
TRBD1 NA TRBJ2-5 TRBV5-1 TGCGCCAGCGGAAGAGTGCAGGGGGCGAGGGAGACCCAGTACTTC CASGRVQGARETQYF
TRBD2 few TRBJ2-5 TRBV23-1 TGCGCCAGCAGTCCCCCGGGACTAGCGGAAGAAGAGACCCAGTACTTC CASSPPGLAEEETQYF
NA few TRBJ2-7 TRBV7-9 TGTGCCAGCAGTCAAGGGGACCCTCCGGTCTACGAGCAGTACTTC CASSQGDPPVYEQYF
TRBD1 NA TRBJ2-1 TRBV6-1 TGTGCCAGCAGTGCGGGACAGCCCTCCTACAATGAGCAGTTCTTC CASSAGQPSYNEQFF
NA NA TRBJ1-4 TRBV12-3/TRBV12-4 TGTGCCAGCAGTTTACATTATAATGAAAAACTGTTTTTT CASSLHYNEKLFF
TRBD2 NA TRBJ2-1 TRBV11-2 TGTGCCAGCAGCTTAGGCGGGAGACGGGGTGAGCAGTTCTTC CASSLGGRRGEQFF
TRBD1 NA TRBJ2-6 TRBV6-8 TGTGCCAGCAGTGAAGAAACCCAGGGACAGAGGAACTCTGGGGCCAACGTCCTGACTTTC CASSEETQGQRNSGANVLTF
TRBD2 few TRBJ2-1 TRBV15 TGTGCCACCAGCAGACAGCGGGGGGGCCCGTGGAATGAGCAGTTCTTC CATSRQRGGPWNEQFF
NA NA TRBJ1-1 TRBV20-1 TGCAGTGCTAGACCCTACACTGAAGCTTTCTTT CSARPYTEAFF